This T cell receptor (beta chain) was recorded in a study of CD8 T cells in ankylosing spondylitis. In its sample, this clonotype was seen many times. Researchers built TCR beta libraries using quantitative 5'-RACE with molecular barcodes. Via MiXCR, TCRdb re-called the 5' RACE reads, giving one row per CDR3 protein. The table includes 250,000 to 400,000 distinct CDR3 sequences, around 10% detected once. The CDR3 consists of 14 residues. V gave up 1 base and J gave up 5 bases; unmatched junction bases: 6. Germline CDR1 DFQATT, CDR2 SNEGSKA (reference sequence). Sequenced input: blood, either unsorted or a sorted T cell fraction (not recorded which). This receptor was identified in a female donor with ankylosing spondylitis or in good health (not recorded which). This chain connects TRBV20-1 to TRBJ1-1; the match to TRBD1 covers 8 bases. The DNA of the CDR3 is TGCAGTGCTAGAGCCACAGGGGGTGCAACTGAAGCTTTCTTT. This encodes CSARATGGATEAFF.